A selection of T cell receptor beta chains follows, all from one sample in a study of coeliac disease. TCRdb's table, derived via immunoSEQ multiplex PCR, lists solely in-frame clones and lacks some. The repertoire holds hundreds of clones, around 50% seen once, with roughly 30% in the top ten. Sequencing was carried out using intraepithelial lymphocytes from the gut. The receptors were gathered from a woman aged 50 to 60 without celiac disease. Each CDR3 is given with its conserved first and last residue. The D gene is left open where the match is weak. The size of a clone is reported for some rows only, either as once, few or many, or as a class for expanded clones.

d_gene	v_gene	j_gene	abundance	CDR3aa	CDR3nt
TRBD1	TRBV15	TRBJ2-6	.	CATSQGTASSGANVLTF	TGTGCCACCAGTCAGGGGACAGCAAGCTCTGGGGCCAACGTCCTGACTTTC
.	TRBV2	TRBJ2-7	.	CASSPGGYEQYF	TGTGCCAGCAGTCCCGGGGGCTACGAGCAGTACTTC
.	TRBV30	TRBJ1-2	medium-sized	CAWSVKGHQFYGYTF	TGTGCCTGGAGTGTAAAAGGACACCAGTTTTATGGCTACACCTTC
TRBD2	TRBV11-2	TRBJ2-7	.	CASSHSTGLVSYEQYF	TGTGCCAGCAGCCATTCCACGGGACTAGTCTCCTACGAGCAGTACTTC
.	TRBV10-3	TRBJ1-1	.	CAIRPNGGPNTEAFF	TGTGCCATCAGACCTAACGGGGGGCCGAACACTGAAGCTTTCTTT
.	TRBV5-6	TRBJ1-2	.	CASSFLQTRRYGYTF	TGTGCCAGCAGCTTTCTCCAGACGAGGCGCTATGGCTACACCTTC
TRBD1	TRBV5-1	TRBJ1-1	.	CASSGTAIRGNTEAFF	TGCGCCAGCAGCGGGACAGCTATCCGAGGGAACACTGAAGCTTTCTTT
TRBD1	TRBV7-7	TRBJ2-5	.	CASSPTGGVETQYF	TGTGCCAGCAGCCCAACAGGGGGCGTAGAGACCCAGTACTTC
TRBD1	TRBV5-1	TRBJ2-7	.	CASSQDRGYEQYF	TGCGCCAGCAGCCAAGACAGGGGCTACGAGCAGTACTTC
TRBD2	TRBV19	TRBJ2-3	.	CASSRRPGLESTDTQYF	TGTGCCAGTAGTAGAAGACCGGGACTAGAGAGCACAGATACGCAGTATTTT
.	TRBV18	TRBJ1-2	once	CASSPYEAGEGYGYTF	TGTGCCAGCTCACCGTACGAGGCAGGGGAGGGCTATGGCTACACCTTC
TRBD2	TRBV11-2	TRBJ2-7	.	CASSERVGGAGEQYF	TGTGCCAGCAGCGAAAGGGTCGGGGGGGCAGGGGAGCAGTACTTC
.	TRBV27	TRBJ2-3	.	CASSSPGTDTDTQYF	TGTGCCAGCAGTTCCCCCGGGACTGACACAGATACGCAGTATTTT
.	TRBV9	TRBJ1-2	.	CASSVGPMTANYGYTF	TGTGCCAGCAGCGTAGGCCCCATGACAGCTAACTATGGCTACACCTTC
TRBD1	TRBV5-1	TRBJ2-7	few	CASSYGDRTKEQYF	TGCGCCAGCAGCTACGGGGACAGAACTAAGGAGCAGTACTTC
TRBD2	TRBV29-1	TRBJ2-6	.	CSARAGGSSGANVLTF	TGCAGCGCTCGAGCGGGGGGCTCCTCTGGGGCCAACGTCCTGACTTTC
TRBD2	TRBV5-6	TRBJ2-5	few	CASSWAWTSGGKETQYF	TGTGCCAGCAGCTGGGCTTGGACTAGCGGGGGGAAAGAGACCCAGTACTTC
.	TRBV10-3	TRBJ2-3	.	CAISGPTGDTDTQYF	TGTGCCATCAGTGGGCCGACGGGGGACACAGATACGCAGTATTTT
.	TRBV28	TRBJ1-5	.	CASSWGLGANQPQHF	TGTGCCAGCAGTTGGGGTCTGGGGGCCAATCAGCCCCAGCATTTT
TRBD2	TRBV4-1	TRBJ2-5	.	CASSPPRGTSGGAQETQYF	TGCGCCAGCAGCCCCCCAAGAGGGACTAGCGGGGGGGCCCAAGAGACCCAGTACTTC
TRBD1	TRBV28	TRBJ1-2	.	CASTGGPGYTF	TGTGCCAGTACAGGGGGCCCCGGCTACACCTTC
.	TRBV6-6	TRBJ1-2	.	CASSYSPEWQGSTF	TGTGCCAGCAGTTACTCCCCCGAGTGGCAGGGTTCCACCTTC
.	TRBV25-1	TRBJ1-5	few	CASSEYPPGKPQHF	TGTGCCAGCAGTGAATACCCCCCAGGGAAGCCCCAGCATTTT
.	TRBV19	TRBJ2-2	.	CASTLGQTNTGELFF	TGTGCCAGTACCCTCGGACAGACGAACACCGGGGAGCTGTTTTTT
.	TRBV29-1	TRBJ2-5	.	CSVEGDRLGETQYF	TGCAGCGTTGAAGGCGACCGTCTCGGGGAGACCCAGTACTTC
.	TRBV5-1	TRBJ1-2	.	CASSSQLGAYGYTF	TGCGCCAGCAGCTCCCAATTGGGGGCCTATGGCTACACCTTC
TRBD2	TRBV5-1	TRBJ2-2	.	CASEAGGANTGELFF	TGCGCCAGCGAAGCGGGGGGCGCGAACACCGGGGAGCTGTTTTTT
TRBD1	TRBV19	TRBJ1-6	.	CASKSDRVGSPLHF	TGTGCCAGCAAATCGGACAGGGTTGGTTCACCCCTCCACTTT
.	TRBV7-3	TRBJ2-7	hyperexpanded	CASSLMGSQESEQYF	TGTGCCAGCAGCTTAATGGGGAGCCAGGAGAGCGAGCAGTACTTC
.	TRBV12-5	TRBJ1-3	medium-sized	CASGLVTANTIYF	TGTGCTAGTGGTTTGGTAACTGCGAACACCATATATTTT
.	TRBV5-1	TRBJ2-1	few	CVSWGGTFNEQFF	TGTGTCTCGTGGGGCGGTACTTTCAATGAGCAGTTCTTC
TRBD1	TRBV7-2	TRBJ1-1	.	CASSLQGVGNTEAFF	TGTGCCAGCAGTTTACAGGGGGTAGGGAACACTGAAGCTTTCTTT
TRBD2	TRBV7-2	TRBJ2-2	.	CASSLRPPGTTNTGELFF	TGTGCCAGCAGCTTAAGGCCCCCCGGGACTACAAACACCGGGGAGCTGTTTTTT